The clone carrying this TCR beta chain appeared a few times. Its antigen is unknown. Hyperthyroidism of Graves' type that showed no ophthalmopathy progression within 18 months was stable. Newly diagnosed patients aged 18 to 65 had hyperthyroidism of under 2 months' duration. These data are taken from a study of T cells in Graves' hyperthyroidism and ophthalmopathy. The study, taken as a whole, reports: Blood also contained most expanded thyroid clonotypes above 0.001.

The TCR beta CDR3 regions underwent amplification using RNA transcripts as the source. Researchers ran a first-round RT-PCR on the TCR CDR3 using the HTBI primer set. TCRdb analysed the multiplex PCR reads with MiXCR anew, one entry per CDR3 protein. The sample holds fewer than 800,000 distinct CDR3 sequences, less than 20% seen once. The ends were cut back, 6 bases at V and 5 bases at J, with 6 bases in the middle. CDR1 and CDR2 from the germline V gene are MGHDK and SYGVNS. The CDR3 is 11 residues long. Sequencing was done on a sample of blood. The genes are TRBV25-1 and TRBJ2-3, with D hard to call. The TCR was taken from a young man with Graves' hyperthyroidism. The DNA for the CDR3 is TGTGCCAGCAGGCTGGTAGATACGCAGTATTTT. Translating gives CASRLVDTQYF.